This TCR beta chain was recorded in a study of shared clonotypes between healthy human individuals. The germline V gene encodes CDR1 MRHNA and CDR2 SNTAGT. The V segment lost 0 bases and the J segment 9 bases; nucleotides outside the gene matches: 6. CDR3 size: 16 residues. Per the original data handling: ImmunoSEQ output held junction-only sequences without quality scores, so filtering differed. The data were produced by immunoSEQ multiplex PCR, yet TCRdb's version contains in-frame clones alone and is incomplete. D and trimming come from the DNA, and the V and J calls and clone size come from that table. This repertoire shows about 490,000 clones, approximately 80% found once; its top ten account for roughly 13%.

V and J are TRBV6-4 and TRBJ2-1, with TRBD2 matching 12 bases. The receptor was derived from a woman in her forties in good health. Some clones in this sample may be carry-over from other donors' samples. Sequenced sample: PBMCs. CDR3 sequence: CASSDSGLAGGGEQFF. DNA of the CDR3: TGTGCCAGCAGTGACTCGGGGCTAGCGGGAGGGGGTGAGCAGTTCTTC.